This paragraph covers one TCR beta chain sequence. Original processing notes: It was from reference gene primer amplification that nucleated cell counts were estimated. Libraries were prepared by immunoSEQ multiplex PCR; TCRdb keeps only in-frame clonotypes and omits some of them. The V and J calls and clone size come from that table; D and trimming were worked out from the DNA. The sample carries a few hundred thousand clones, around four fifths recorded once. The data were obtained in a study of blood T cell repertoires in COVID-19. Overall study context: Collection of acute and convalescent COVID-19 samples took place in the United States, Italy and Spain. Sample material is recorded as cDNA or gDNA derived from T cells, B-cell-depleted T cells, or PBMCs.

The sequence was collected from a woman aged 45-59 years with active or convalescent COVID-19. Sequences were obtained from peripheral blood.

The CDR3 reads CASSEARGIYNEQFF. CDR3 bases: TGTGCCAGCAGTGAAGCGAGGGGGATCTACAATGAGCAGTTCTTC. The chain carries TRBV2 and TRBJ2-1; possible D gene TRBD1, 6 bases. There are 15 residues in the CDR3. Between the trimmed V and J ends, which lost 0 bases and 3 bases, there was a span of 9 bases. The germline V gene has CDR1 SNHLY and CDR2 FYNNEI.